Below, 20 T cell receptor beta chains from the same sample are listed, as sequenced in a study of neoadjuvant nivolumab and ipilimumab in lung cancer. The data were produced by immunoSEQ multiplex PCR, yet TCRdb's version contains in-frame clones alone and is incomplete. The data contain some 50,000 clones, about 89% of them singletons. The source material was blood, sampled before neoadjuvant nivolumab, alone or with ipilimumab. Receptors originate from an adult with non-small cell lung cancer. Some clones in this sample may be carry-over from other donors' samples.

The chain is built from TRBV11-1 and TRBJ2-7; 9 bases are shared with TRBD1. The CDR3 is made up of 15 amino acids. Germline CDR1 and CDR2: SGHAT and FQDESV (reference sequence). The ends lost 1 base at V and 3 bases at J; junction bases unmatched: 4. The CDR3 loop reads CASSLDRGPFYEQYF. CDR3 bases: TGTGCCAGCAGCTTAGACAGGGGGCCGTTCTACGAGCAGTACTTC. Supplemented by reference TRBV11-1 and TRBJ2-7, the full variable domain reads EAEVAQSPRYKITEKSQAVAFWCDPISGHATLYWYRQILGQGPELLVQFQDESVVDDSQLPKDRFSAERLKGVDSTLKIQPAELGDSAMYLCASSLDRGPFYEQYFGPGTRLTVT.

This clone was observed a single time. This chain uses TRBV5-4 with TRBJ2-2, with 9 nucleotides matching TRBD2. The CDR3 sequence is 15 residues long. Germline trimming cut 2 bases from V and 8 bases from J; bases unmatched to any gene: 7. Germline assignment: CDR1 SGHNT and CDR2 YYREEE (reference sequence). This CDR3 is CASSFTSGRRGELFF. The CDR3 nucleotides are TGTGCCAGCAGCTTCACTAGCGGGCGGCGGGGGGAGCTGTTTTTT.

This clone was recorded once. J is TRBJ1-4 and V is TRBV18, with 7 bases aligning to TRBD1. Trimming cost V 2 bases and J 8 bases; bases outside gene matches: 5. Looked up from germline, CDR1 is KGHSH and CDR2 is LQKENI. The CDR3 sequence is 14 residues long. The CDR3 DNA reads TGTGCCAGCTCACCAGGGGACAGTGACGAAAAACTGTTTTTT. This translates into CASSPGDSDEKLFF.

The chain combines TRBV20-1 with TRBJ2-2; D is uncertain. V gave up 3 bases and J gave up 5 bases, with 4 bases separating them. CDR1 is DFQATT and CDR2 is SNEGSKA in the germline V gene (reference sequence). The CDR3 totals 11 residues. Written as DNA, the CDR3 is TGCAGTGCTAGGGGTACCGGGGAGCTGTTTTTT. It specifies CSARGTGELFF.

This rearrangement joins TRBV5-4 to TRBJ1-5; 9 nucleotides align to TRBD1. This CDR3 is built from 15 residues. From germline, CDR1 is SGHNT and CDR2 YYREEE (reference sequence). J gave up 5 bases and V 3 bases, and 6 bases lay outside the gene matches. Here the CDR3 DNA reads TGTGCCAGCAGCTCCGGGACAGGGTTTGATCAGCCCCAGCATTTT. It codes for CASSSGTGFDQPQHF.

The chain recombines TRBV6-1 with TRBJ1-2, with TRBD1 matching over 8 bases. V lost 6 bases and J lost 4; bases outside the gene matches: 7. The germline V gene encodes CDR1 MNHNS and CDR2 SASEGT. The CDR3 is made up of 14 amino acids. In DNA, the CDR3 is TGTGCCAGCAGAGTGCCGGGACAGGCCTATGGCTACACCTTC. It specifies CASRVPGQAYGYTF.

The rearrangement links TRBV25-1 to TRBJ2-7, with D perhaps TRBD1 (6 bases). V was clipped by 5 bases and J by 6 bases, with 14 bases between them. The CDR3 is 13 residues long. Germline CDR1 is MGHDK and CDR2 is SYGVNS. For the CDR3, the DNA is TGTGCCAGCAGTTTGGGGGCAGTGGGCGAGCAGTACTTC. Amino acids: CASSLGAVGEQYF.

The J gene is TRBJ1-1, the V gene TRBV7-9; a weak D match, TRBD1 (6 bases). CDR3 length: 16 residues. Trimming took off 4 bases at V and 3 bases at J, with 18 bases between the two ends. The germline gives CDR1 SEHNR, CDR2 FQNEAQ (reference sequence). The CDR3 sequence is CASSWTRWGADTEAFF. CDR3 DNA: TGTGCCAGCAGCTGGACCCGATGGGGGGCGGACACTGAAGCTTTCTTT.

The count of this clone is one. V gene TRBV11-2 combines with J gene TRBJ2-1; tentative D call: TRBD2 (6 bases). Germline lookup yields CDR1 SGHAT and CDR2 FQNNGV. The V end was cut by 5 bases, the J end by 4 bases, with 24 bases between. The CDR3 extends over 18 amino acids. The CDR3 loop is CASSPPIAGTQGYNEQFF. DNA for the CDR3: TGTGCCAGCAGCCCCCCCATCGCCGGGACTCAGGGTTACAATGAGCAGTTCTTC.

The V and J genes are TRBV4-1 and TRBJ2-7, with D maybe TRBD1 (6 bases). Trimming pared 0 bases from V and 2 bases from J, leaving 8 bases between. The CDR3 has 14 amino acids. CDR1 and CDR2 from the germline V gene are MGHRA and YSYEKL. The CDR3 DNA follows: TGCGCCAGCAGCCAAGATGAGGGGGCCTACGAGCAGTACTTC. Protein product: CASSQDEGAYEQYF.

V is TRBV9 and J is TRBJ1-2, with D unclear. CDR1 is SGDLS, CDR2 YYNGEE, per germline. The CDR3 has 15 residues. Trimming cost V 2 bases and J 2 bases, with 13 bases left between them. This CDR3 reads CASSVGGVGNYGYTF. The CDR3, as DNA: TGTGCCAGCAGCGTTGGCGGGGTCGGAAACTATGGCTACACCTTC.

The chain's CDR3 is CASSLEVFGEQYF. CDR3 sequence (DNA): TGTGCCAGCAGCTTGGAGGTATTTGGCGAGCAGTACTTC. V and J are TRBV7-2 and TRBJ2-7; perhaps TRBD2 as D (5 bases). The V gene lost 3 bases and the J gene lost 6 bases, with 12 bases spanning the gap. The germline V gene has CDR1 SGHTA and CDR2 FQGNSA. The CDR3 length is 13 residues. Using reference TRBV7-2 and TRBJ2-7 for the parts outside the CDR3, the full variable domain is GAGVSQSPSNKVTEKGKDVELRCDPISGHTALYWYRQSLGQGLEFLIYFQGNSAPDKSGLPSDRFSAERTGGSVSTLTIQRTQQEDSAVYLCASSLEVFGEQYFGPGTRLTVT.

This clone has just one count. The chain uses TRBV6-1 and TRBJ2-7, with 11 bases fitting TRBD2. The CDR3 contains 14 residues. The germline CDR1 and CDR2 sequences are MNHNS and SASEGT. Trimming cost V 6 bases and J 4 bases; bases outside gene matches: 5. CDR3 residues: CASSKLAGDYEQYF. Written as DNA, the CDR3 is TGTGCCAGCAGCAAACTAGCGGGGGATTACGAGCAGTACTTC.

The J gene is TRBJ2-3, the V gene TRBV5-1, with a possible D match to TRBD1 (6 bases). Germline CDR1 and CDR2: SGHRS and YFSETQ. This CDR3 is built from 12 residues. The V gene lost 2 bases and the J gene lost 6 bases, with 7 bases spanning the gap. CDR3 in amino acids: CASSLQGDTQYF. The CDR3 bases are TGCGCCAGCAGCTTACAGGGTGATACGCAGTATTTT.

This clone was recorded only once. The rearrangement joins TRBV29-1 to TRBJ2-2, with D maybe TRBD2 (7 bases). Trimming left V 6 bases short and J 5 bases short, with 16 bases between. The CDR3 is 14 amino acids. CDR1 and CDR2 from the germline V gene are SQVTM and ANQGSEA. The CDR3 region is CSVDGGAYTGELFF. CDR3 in DNA: TGCAGCGTCGATGGGGGGGCTTATACCGGGGAGCTGTTTTTT.

The V gene is TRBV5-1, the J gene TRBJ1-1; tentative D call: TRBD1 (5 bases). Per the germline V gene, CDR1 is SGHRS and CDR2 is YFSETQ. The V end lost 4 bases, the J end lost 5 bases, and 15 bases lay between the germline ends. This CDR3 spans 14 amino acids. The chain's CDR3 is CASSEIYGGTEAFF. CDR3 coding DNA: TGCGCCAGCAGCGAAATATACGGGGGGACTGAAGCTTTCTTT.

The chain employs TRBV5-1 and TRBJ1-3; tentative D call: TRBD1 (6 bases). Germline V gene sequence: CDR1 SGHRS, CDR2 YFSETQ. V was cut by 6 bases and J by 2 bases, with 9 bases left in between. This CDR3 is 13 amino acids long. The CDR3 nucleotides read TGCGCCAGCAAACAGGGTGCTGGAAACACCATATATTTT. This codes for CASKQGAGNTIYF.

This clone was seen only a few times. J is TRBJ2-1 and V is TRBV7-9; 12 positions agree with TRBD2. The CDR3 contains 16 residues. The V and J ends lost 2 bases and 7 bases, in that order; junction bases with no gene match: 6. From germline, CDR1 is SEHNR and CDR2 FQNEAQ (reference sequence). CDR3 coding DNA: TGTGCCAGCAGCTTAAGACTAGCGGGAGTCAGGAATGAGCAGTTCTTC. This gives the protein CASSLRLAGVRNEQFF.

This clone has only a few counts. The CDR3 region has the DNA TGTGCCAGCTCACCCTTCACGGTAGATACGCAGTATTTT. The encoded protein is CASSPFTVDTQYF. The chain recombines TRBV18 with TRBJ2-3; no firm D call. The CDR3 is 13 residues long. Germline CDR1 KGHSH, CDR2 LQKENI. With 3 bases removed from V and 5 bases from J, the gap between germline ends came to 9 bases.

The chain couples TRBV2 to TRBJ2-1; tentative D call: TRBD2 (6 bases). V lost 3 bases and J lost 8, with 17 bases in between. The V gene's germline CDR1 is SNHLY and CDR2 FYNNEI. This CDR3 is built from 15 residues. The CDR3 is CASSDQNYRLDEQFF. CDR3 DNA sequence: TGTGCCAGCAGTGACCAGAACTATAGACTAGATGAGCAGTTCTTC.